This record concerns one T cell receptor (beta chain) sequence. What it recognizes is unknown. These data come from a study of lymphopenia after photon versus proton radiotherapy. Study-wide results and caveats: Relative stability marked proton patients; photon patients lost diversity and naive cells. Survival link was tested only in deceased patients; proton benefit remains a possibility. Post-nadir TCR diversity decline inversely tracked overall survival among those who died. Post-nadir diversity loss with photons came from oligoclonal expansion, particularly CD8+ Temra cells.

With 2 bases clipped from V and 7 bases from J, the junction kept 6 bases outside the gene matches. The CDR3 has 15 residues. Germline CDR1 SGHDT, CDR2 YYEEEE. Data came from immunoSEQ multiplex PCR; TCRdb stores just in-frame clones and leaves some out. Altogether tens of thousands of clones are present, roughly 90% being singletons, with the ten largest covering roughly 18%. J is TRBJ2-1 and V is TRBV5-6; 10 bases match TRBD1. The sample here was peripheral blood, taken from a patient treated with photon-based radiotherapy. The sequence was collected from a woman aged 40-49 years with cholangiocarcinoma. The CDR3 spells CASSLRQGARNEQFF. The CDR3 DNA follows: TGTGCCAGCAGCTTAAGACAGGGGGCAAGAAATGAGCAGTTCTTC.